This T cell receptor beta chain was obtained from a study of cytomegalovirus exposure and HLA in healthy donors. Across the whole study: A subsequent analysis reported that the roughly 130 validation repertoires were produced on the same platform that had also been used for the approximately 710 first-cohort repertoires. Findings and caveats of the study: Published work reported that the classifier diagnosed cytomegalovirus status with high specificity and sensitivity. Cytomegalovirus-associated TCR beta chains were listed, numbering roughly 150.

Method: immunoSEQ multiplex PCR; TCRdb's copy keeps in-frame clones and lacks some. The sample carries around 230,000 clones, approximately 83% recorded once. With respect to this clone: Its target is not known.

The sequence was collected from a woman in her twenties or thirties in good health and CMV-seropositive. The sequenced material came from PBMCs.

The CDR3 DNA reads TGTGCCAGCAGCTTTTGGGGCAAAGCGGGAAACACCGGGGAGCTGTTTTTT. Its protein product is CASSFWGKAGNTGELFF. This sequence joins TRBV7-8 and TRBJ2-2, with 7 bases fitting TRBD2. Unmatched junction bases numbered 9, after V lost 3 bases and J lost 2 bases. Germline V gives CDR1 SGHVS, CDR2 FQNEAQ. This CDR3 is 17 amino acids long.